These 10 T cell receptor beta chains originate from one sample sequenced in a study of early T cells in non-severe SARS-CoV-2 infection. TCRdb called the 5' RACE reads again in MiXCR, with one record for every CDR3 protein. Counted here are over 45,000 distinct CDR3 sequences, roughly 7.8% occurring once; the ten biggest clones make up over 9.5%. The source was whole blood, collected at baseline. These receptors were taken from an adult who was a healthcare worker with PCR-confirmed SARS-CoV-2 infection or an uninfected control (not recorded which).

The sample holds many counts of this clonotype. The chain uses TRBV6-1 and TRBJ2-7; 8 positions agree with TRBD1. The CDR3 has 13 residues. In germline, CDR1 is MNHNS, CDR2 SASEGT. V trimming: 6 bases; J trimming: 3 bases; junction bases outside the gene matches: 4. CDR3: CASSRDRLYEQYF. For the CDR3, the DNA is TGTGCCAGCAGCCGGGACAGGCTCTACGAGCAGTACTTC.

This clonotype has at least ten counts. This chain links TRBV7-6 with TRBJ2-1; 7 bases match TRBD1. Germline loops: CDR1 SGHVS, CDR2 FNYEAQ. V lost 1 base and J lost 6; bases outside the gene matches: 3. The CDR3 is made up of 14 amino acids. CDR3 sequence reads: CASSLGAGGNEQFF. The CDR3 DNA reads as TGTGCCAGCAGCTTAGGAGCAGGGGGCAATGAGCAGTTCTTC.

This clonotype was counted many times. The V gene is TRBV7-8, the J gene TRBJ1-5, with a possible D match to TRBD1 (5 bases). Germline V lookup: CDR1 SGHVS, CDR2 FQNEAQ. The CDR3 sequence is 15 residues long. V was trimmed by 1 base and J by 0 bases, leaving 7 bases between them. For the CDR3, the DNA is TGTGCCAGCAGCTTAGGGACAAATAGCAATCAGCCCCAGCATTTT. The encoded protein is CASSLGTNSNQPQHF.

This clonotype was counted between two and nine times. The chain employs TRBV7-2 and TRBJ1-1, with TRBD1 matching over 11 bases. Germline loops: CDR1 SGHTA, CDR2 FQGNSA. Losses at the gene ends were 4 bases for V and 4 bases for J; bases not matched to a gene: 5. The CDR3 is 15 amino acids. The CDR3 nucleotides read TGTGCCAGCAGCTATTGGGACAGGGGGACCACTGAAGCTTTCTTT. Residues: CASSYWDRGTTEAFF. Looking up the rest from reference TRBV7-2 and TRBJ1-1 gives the full variable domain: GAGVSQSPSNKVTEKGKDVELRCDPISGHTALYWYRQSLGQGLEFLIYFQGNSAPDKSGLPSDRFSAERTGGSVSTLTIQRTQQEDSAVYLCASSYWDRGTTEAFFGQGTRLTVV.

This clonotype was seen many times. The CDR3 DNA sequence: TGTGCCAGCAGCCAAGATCTAGGCAGGTCGGGGGGCCGGGAGCTGTTTTTT. Translated: CASSQDLGRSGGRELFF. V is TRBV4-2 and J is TRBJ2-2, with D possibly being TRBD2 (7 bases). This CDR3 is built from 17 residues. Trimming stripped 0 bases from V and 9 bases from J, with 20 bases between. Germline CDR1 and CDR2: LGHNA and YNFKEQ.

This clonotype has just a few counts. The chain is built from TRBV29-1 and TRBJ2-7; 8 positions agree with TRBD2. Germline V gene lookup returns CDR1 SQVTM and CDR2 ANQGSEA. This CDR3 spans 13 amino acids. V lost 1 base, J lost 3 bases, and 2 bases stayed unmatched. CDR3 in amino acids: CSVEVAGGYEQYF. As DNA, the CDR3 is TGCAGCGTTGAAGTTGCGGGAGGCTACGAGCAGTACTTC.

This clonotype came up many times. The J gene is TRBJ2-3, the V gene TRBV12-3 or TRBV12-4; 7 positions agree with TRBD2. V shed 3 bases, J shed 8 bases, and the junction held 8 bases outside the gene matches. The CDR3 runs to 14 residues. The CDR3 reads CASSFSAWGGTQYF. The CDR3 DNA sequence: TGTGCCAGCAGTTTTAGCGCGTGGGGGGGTACGCAGTATTTT.

This chain links TRBV28 with TRBJ1-6; D unresolved. Germline values: CDR1 MDHEN, CDR2 SYDVKM. Trimming stripped 3 bases from V and 7 bases from J, with 10 bases between. CDR3 length: 14 amino acids. CDR3: CASSFVMGNSPLHF. The CDR3 DNA follows: TGTGCCAGCAGTTTTGTGATGGGCAATTCACCCCTCCACTTT.

This clonotype was detected many times. The CDR3 spells CSAGLPPPYNEQFF. The CDR3 nucleotides are TGCAGTGCGGGGCTTCCCCCTCCCTACAATGAGCAGTTCTTC. The rearrangement joins TRBV20-1 to TRBJ2-1; a possible D gene is TRBD1 (5 bases). CDR3 length: 14 amino acids. Germline loops: CDR1 DFQATT, CDR2 SNEGSKA (reference sequence). V was pared by 6 bases and J by 2 bases, with 14 bases between.

This clonotype appeared a few times. The CDR3 protein is CSARGIREQTYEQYF. CDR3 coding DNA: TGCAGTGCTAGAGGGATACGGGAACAGACCTACGAGCAGTACTTC. The chain uses TRBV20-1 and TRBJ2-7; D is perhaps TRBD2 (5 bases). Germline assignment: CDR1 DFQATT and CDR2 SNEGSKA (reference sequence). The V and J ends lost 1 base and 2 bases respectively, with 15 bases between them. CDR3 length: 15 amino acids.